Below, 29 T cell receptor beta chains from the same sample are listed, as sequenced in a study of blood T cell repertoires in COVID-19. Libraries were prepared by immunoSEQ multiplex PCR; TCRdb keeps only in-frame clonotypes and omits some of them. In the table there are 150,000 to 200,000 clones, more than 85% of which are singletons. Specimen: PBMCs or T cells enriched from blood (not recorded which). The receptors shown here come from a human donor with acute COVID-19. The donor label of this sample is uncertain.

V usage is TRBV5-8 and J usage is TRBJ1-5; D not certain. Per the germline V gene, CDR1 is SGHTS and CDR2 is YDEGEE. The CDR3 has 14 amino acids. The germline V and J ends were trimmed by 2 bases and 2 bases, with 8 bases remaining between them. This CDR3 reads CASSFNSGNQPQHF. CDR3 nucleotides: TGTGCCAGCAGCTTTAATTCGGGCAATCAGCCCCAGCATTTT. The whole variable domain, filled in from reference TRBV5-8 and TRBJ1-5, reads EAGVTQSPTHLIKTRGQQATLRCSPISGHTSVYWYQQALGLGLQFLLWYDEGEERNRGNFPPRFSGRQFPNYSSELNVNALELEDSALYLCASSFNSGNQPQHFGDGTRLSIL.

The rearrangement uses TRBV23-1 and TRBJ2-1, with 10 bases matching TRBD2. TRBV23-1 is marked as an open reading frame, function uncertain. J gave up 8 bases and V 4 bases, and 17 bases lay outside the gene matches. The CDR3 covers 18 residues. CDR3 nucleotides: TGCGCCAGCAGTCGGGGCCACTTCGGGAGCGGGGGGGCAGATGAGCAGTTCTTC. Protein sequence: CASSRGHFGSGGADEQFF.

The genes are TRBV21-1 and TRBJ2-5; the D call TRBD2 from the table was never checked on the DNA. TRBV21-1 corresponds to a pseudogene. This CDR3 contains 15 residues. The CDR3 loop reads CASSKRGGHRETQYF. The CDR3 nucleotides are TGTGCCAGCAGCAAGCGGGGAGGGCATCGAGAGACCCAGTACTTC.

The chain couples TRBV2 to TRBJ1-5; D call uncertain. The CDR3 contains 15 residues. Per germline, CDR1 SNHLY and CDR2 FYNNEI. Trimming took off 1 base at V and 6 bases at J, with 13 bases between the two ends. CDR3 in DNA: TGTGCCAGCAGTGAAGAGAGGGCTGATGCTCAGCCCCAGCATTTT. Residues: CASSEERADAQPQHF.

This chain's CDR3 is CASSTGTLSMNTEAFF. The CDR3 nucleotides are TGCGCCAGCTCAACAGGGACCCTCTCTATGAACACTGAAGCTTTCTTT. The rearrangement joins TRBV5-1 to TRBJ1-1; the D gene is possibly TRBD1 (6 bases). The germline V and J ends were trimmed by 7 bases and 0 bases, with 19 bases remaining between them. This CDR3 is built from 16 residues. Germline V lookup: CDR1 SGHRS, CDR2 YFSETQ.

The genes are TRBV30 and TRBJ2-7; D uncertain. The CDR3 covers 13 residues. Trimming removed 3 bases from V and 2 bases from J, with 11 bases in between. Per the germline V gene, CDR1 is GTSNPN and CDR2 is SVGIG (reference sequence). The CDR3 DNA sequence: TGTGCCTGGAGAAACAGAGTAGCCTACGAGCAGTACTTC. Its protein product is CAWRNRVAYEQYF.

V gene TRBV30 combines with J gene TRBJ1-5; possibly TRBD1 for D (6 bases). Germline values: CDR1 GTSNPN, CDR2 SVGIG (reference sequence). The V and J ends lost 7 bases and 0 bases respectively, with 22 bases between them. The CDR3 covers 17 residues. This chain's CDR3 is CAFSPGTFLDSNQPQHF. CDR3 DNA sequence: TGTGCCTTCTCCCCCGGGACATTTTTGGATAGCAATCAGCCCCAGCATTTT. The variable domain in full, with the rest retrieved from reference TRBV30 and TRBJ1-5, is SQTIHQWPATLVQPVGSPLSLECTVEGTSNPNLYWYRQAAGRGLQLLFYSVGIGQISSEVPQNLSASRPQDRQFILSSKKLLLSDSGFYLCAFSPGTFLDSNQPQHFGDGTRLSIL.

The chain couples TRBV7-6 to TRBJ1-1, with D maybe TRBD1 (6 bases). V was cut by 5 bases and J by 5 bases, with 15 bases left in between. The CDR3 extends over 14 amino acids. CDR1 and CDR2 (germline): SGHVS, FNYEAQ. Written as DNA, the CDR3 is TGTGCCAGCAGCACAAACAGGGAAGGGACTGAAGCTTTCTTT. Its protein product is CASSTNREGTEAFF.

CDR3 sequence (DNA): TGCGCCAGCAGTCATCCCAAATATCAACAGGGCGGCCATGGAAACACCATATATTTT. It encodes CASSHPKYQQGGHGNTIYF. The gene calls are TRBV23-1 and TRBJ1-3, with D perhaps matching TRBD1 (6 bases). TRBV23-1 is known as an ORF, though its function is uncertain. This CDR3 is 19 amino acids long. Trimming removed 3 bases at V and 3 bases at J, with 24 bases between.

The V gene is TRBV7-2, the J gene TRBJ1-2; D unresolved. This CDR3 contains 14 residues. Germline V gene lookup returns CDR1 SGHTA and CDR2 FQGNSA. The germline V and J ends were trimmed by 1 base and 4 bases, with 10 bases remaining between them. The CDR3 is CASSLVSSSYGYTF. For the CDR3, the DNA is TGTGCCAGCAGCTTAGTTTCAAGCTCCTATGGCTACACCTTC.

The CDR3 region is CASSSPTGAGIETQYF. CDR3 in DNA: TGTGCCAGCAGCTCCCCGACAGGGGCGGGCATAGAGACCCAGTACTTC. The chain uses TRBV7-7 and TRBJ2-5; 8 nucleotides line up with TRBD1. This CDR3 contains 16 residues. The ends lost 4 bases at V and 4 bases at J; junction bases unmatched: 11. Germline CDR1 and CDR2: SSHAT and FNYEAQ (reference sequence).

V gene TRBV7-2 combines with J gene TRBJ2-7; D might be TRBD1 (5 bases). The V gene lost 2 bases and the J gene lost 0 bases, with 8 bases spanning the gap. The CDR3 has 14 amino acids. Looked up from germline, CDR1 is SGHTA and CDR2 is FQGNSA. The CDR3 bases are TGTGCCAGCAGCTTAAGACAGATCTCCTACGAGCAGTACTTC. This translates into CASSLRQISYEQYF.

The gene calls are TRBV23-1 and TRBJ1-5, with 9 nucleotides matching TRBD1. TRBV23-1 is an open reading frame whose function is uncertain. The CDR3 loop spans 15 amino acids. V dropped 4 bases and J dropped 4; count of bases not matched to a gene: 5. CDR3 sequence reads: CASSPDRGKNQPQHF. As DNA, the CDR3 is TGCGCCAGCAGTCCGGACAGGGGAAAGAATCAGCCCCAGCATTTT.

The J gene is TRBJ1-2, the V gene TRBV30; no reliable D call. Germline loops: CDR1 GTSNPN, CDR2 SVGIG (reference sequence). The V end lost 4 bases, the J end lost 0 bases, and 15 bases lay between the germline ends. The CDR3 is made up of 15 amino acids. The CDR3 DNA reads TGTGCCTGGAAGCGGACCAGACCCTCTAACTATGGCTACACCTTC. Protein sequence: CAWKRTRPSNYGYTF.

V usage is TRBV3-1 (or the pseudogene TRBV3-2) and J usage is TRBJ2-7; D gene unclear. Germline V CDR1 and CDR2: LGHDT, YNNKEL (reference sequence). The CDR3 is made up of 12 amino acids. V was pared by 0 bases and J by 5 bases, with 5 bases between. CDR3 sequence (DNA): TGTGCCAGCAGCCAAGATCCAAACGAGCAGTACTTC. Its translation: CASSQDPNEQYF.

This sequence joins TRBV4-2 and TRBJ2-7; 7 nucleotides agree with TRBD1. The V gene's germline CDR1 is LGHNA and CDR2 YNFKEQ. After removal of 1 base from V and 3 bases from J, the junction contained 3 bases not matched to a gene. The CDR3 spans 14 residues. In DNA form, the CDR3 reads TGTGCCAGCAGCCAAGCAGGGGGTGTCTACGAGCAGTACTTC. Translating gives CASSQAGGVYEQYF.

CDR3: CASSPDRGHYEQYF. CDR3 DNA sequence: TGTGCCAGCTCTCCAGACAGGGGGCACTACGAGCAGTACTTC. The V and J genes are TRBV18 and TRBJ2-7; 10 positions agree with TRBD1. The V segment lost 6 bases and the J segment 3 bases; nucleotides outside the gene matches: 5. The CDR3 sequence is 14 residues long. CDR1 is KGHSH and CDR2 is LQKENI in the germline V gene.

The rearrangement links TRBV5-5 to TRBJ2-7; 7 positions match TRBD1. The length of the CDR3 is 15 residues. The germline CDR1 and CDR2 sequences are SGHKS and YYEKEE (reference sequence). Trimming at V came to 2 bases and at J to 2 bases, leaving 7 bases not matched to a gene. The CDR3 sequence is CASSLFQGVTYEQYF. In DNA, the CDR3 is TGTGCCAGCAGCTTATTTCAGGGGGTCACCTACGAGCAGTACTTC.

V gene TRBV2 combines with J gene TRBJ1-4; D uncertain. Germline loops: CDR1 SNHLY, CDR2 FYNNEI. CDR3 length: 14 amino acids. The V end was cut by 1 base, the J end by 8 bases, with 11 bases between. The CDR3 bases are TGTGCCAGCAGTGAAGGGGGTGGAGGGGAAAAACTGTTTTTT. Its protein product is CASSEGGGGEKLFF.

The chain links TRBV5-6 to TRBJ2-7, with a tentative D call TRBD1 (6 bases). Trimming pared 4 bases from V and 3 bases from J, leaving 14 bases between. Germline V CDR1 and CDR2: SGHDT, YYEEEE. CDR3 length: 14 amino acids. The CDR3 here is CASSAGAEYYEQYF. The CDR3 DNA follows: TGTGCCAGCAGCGCAGGGGCCGAGTACTACGAGCAGTACTTC.

In regard to this clone: Other DNA sequences from this sample encode an identical CDR3 as well. V usage is TRBV9 and J usage is TRBJ1-1, with 7 bases aligning to TRBD1. The CDR3 length is 14 residues. Germline loops: CDR1 SGDLS, CDR2 YYNGEE. Unmatched junction bases numbered 0, after V lost 0 bases and J lost 1 base. CDR3: CASSVGTGNTEAFF. Written as DNA, the CDR3 is TGTGCCAGCAGCGTAGGGACAGGGAACACTGAAGCTTTCTTT. Using reference TRBV9 and TRBJ1-1 for the parts outside the CDR3, the full variable domain is DSGVTQTPKHLITATGQRVTLRCSPRSGDLSVYWYQQSLDQGLQFLIQYYNGEERAKGNILERFSAQQFPDLHSELNLSSLELGDSALYFCASSVGTGNTEAFFGQGTRLTVV.

This chain uses TRBV10-1 with TRBJ2-5; tentatively, D is TRBD1 (6 bases). Germline V gene lookup returns CDR1 WNHNN and CDR2 SYGVQD (reference sequence). This CDR3 is 11 amino acids long. The DNA for the CDR3 is TGCGTCCAAGGGGGAAGGGAGACCCAGTACTTC. Amino acids: CVQGGRETQYF.

The V gene is TRBV5-4, the J gene TRBJ2-1; D may be TRBD2 (5 bases). The germline V and J ends were trimmed by 0 bases and 12 bases, with 19 bases remaining between them. The CDR3 extends over 15 amino acids. CDR1 and CDR2 from the germline V gene are SGHNT and YYREEE (reference sequence). CDR3 amino acids: CASSLGLEGISLQFF. In DNA, the CDR3 is TGTGCCAGCAGCTTGGGTTTAGAGGGAATATCTTTGCAGTTCTTC.

This clone was counted only a few times. The J gene is TRBJ1-5, the V gene TRBV28; 9 bases fit TRBD1. The germline V gene encodes CDR1 MDHEN and CDR2 SYDVKM. The CDR3 runs to 14 residues. The V and J ends lost 5 bases and 6 bases, in that order; junction bases with no gene match: 5. CDR3 sequence reads: CASSPLTGGQPQHF. CDR3 coding DNA: TGTGCCAGCAGTCCACTGACAGGGGGTCAGCCCCAGCATTTT.

This clone appeared a single time. V gene TRBV10-3 combines with J gene TRBJ2-1, with TRBD2 matching 7 bases. CDR1 and CDR2 (germline): ENHRY, SYGVKD. V trimming: 5 bases; J trimming: 3 bases; junction bases outside the gene matches: 13. The CDR3 is made up of 17 amino acids. In nucleotides, the CDR3 is TGTGCCATCAGTAAAGGAGCCTCGGGAGGTTACTACAATGAGCAGTTCTTC. It specifies CAISKGASGGYYNEQFF.

CDR3 amino acids: CASSLSGENIQYF. The CDR3 nucleotides read TGTGCCAGCAGCCTTAGCGGGGAGAACATTCAGTACTTC. This sequence joins TRBV28 and TRBJ2-4, with 8 bases matching TRBD2. This CDR3 is 13 amino acids long. Germline V lookup: CDR1 MDHEN, CDR2 SYDVKM. Losses at the gene ends were 6 bases for V and 7 bases for J; bases not matched to a gene: 5.

J is TRBJ1-4 and V is TRBV27, with D possibly matching TRBD1 (5 bases). V was clipped by 5 bases and J by 12 bases, with 16 bases between them. Germline V gene sequence: CDR1 MNHEY, CDR2 SMNVEV (reference sequence). The CDR3 extends over 13 amino acids. The CDR3 bases are TGTGCCAGCAGTACCTACAGGCTGGGTCAACTGTTTTTT. It is translated as CASSTYRLGQLFF.

This chain links TRBV5-4 with TRBJ1-1; perhaps TRBD1 as D (5 bases). V lost 0 bases and J lost 4, with 13 bases in between. Germline CDR1 is SGHNT and CDR2 is YYREEE (reference sequence). There are 15 residues in the CDR3. The CDR3 protein is CASSLGGGSRTEAFF. The DNA of the CDR3 is TGTGCCAGCAGCTTGGGTGGGGGGTCTCGCACTGAAGCTTTCTTT.

This clone has just one count. CDR3 amino acids: CASSRPGQLEGGYTF. The CDR3 coding sequence is TGTGCCAGCAGCCGTCCGGGACAGCTCGAAGGCGGCTACACCTTC. The chain combines TRBV7-2 with TRBJ1-2; 7 positions match TRBD1. Germline V lookup: CDR1 SGHTA, CDR2 FQGNSA. With 5 bases clipped from V and 8 bases from J, the junction kept 14 bases outside the gene matches. The CDR3 spans 15 residues.